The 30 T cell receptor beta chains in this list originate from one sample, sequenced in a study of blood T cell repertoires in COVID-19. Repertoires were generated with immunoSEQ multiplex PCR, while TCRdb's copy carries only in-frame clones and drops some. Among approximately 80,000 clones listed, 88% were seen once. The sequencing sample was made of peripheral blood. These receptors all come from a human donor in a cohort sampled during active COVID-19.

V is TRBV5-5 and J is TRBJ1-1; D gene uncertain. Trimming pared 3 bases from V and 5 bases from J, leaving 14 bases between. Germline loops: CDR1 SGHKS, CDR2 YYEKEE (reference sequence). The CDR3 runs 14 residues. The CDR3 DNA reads TGTGCCAGCAGCTCCGTCGCGGGAAATACTGAAGCTTTCTTT. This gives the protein CASSSVAGNTEAFF. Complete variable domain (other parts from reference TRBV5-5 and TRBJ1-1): DAGVTQSPTHLIKTRGQQVTLRCSPISGHKSVSWYQQVLGQGPQFIFQYYEKEERGRGNFPDRFSARQFPNYSSELNVNALLLGDSALYLCASSSVAGNTEAFFGQGTRLTVV.

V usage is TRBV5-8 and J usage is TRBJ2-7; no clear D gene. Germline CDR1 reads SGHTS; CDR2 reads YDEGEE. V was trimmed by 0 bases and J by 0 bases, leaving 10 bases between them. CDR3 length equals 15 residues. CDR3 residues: CASSLGRPSSYEQYF. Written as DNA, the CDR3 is TGTGCCAGCAGCTTGGGCAGGCCAAGCTCCTACGAGCAGTACTTC.

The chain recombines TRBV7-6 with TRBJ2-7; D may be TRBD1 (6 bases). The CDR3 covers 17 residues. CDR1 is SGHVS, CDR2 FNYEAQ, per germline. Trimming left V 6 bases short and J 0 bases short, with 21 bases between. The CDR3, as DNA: TGTGCCAGCAGTAAAAACCCCCGTAAAGGGGGCTCCTACGAGCAGTACTTC. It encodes CASSKNPRKGGSYEQYF.

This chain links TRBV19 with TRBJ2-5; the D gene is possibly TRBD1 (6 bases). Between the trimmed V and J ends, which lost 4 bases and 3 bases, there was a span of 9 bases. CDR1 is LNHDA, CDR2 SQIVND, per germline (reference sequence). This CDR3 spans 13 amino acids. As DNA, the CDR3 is TGTGCCAGTAGTACGGACAGCGAAGAGACCCAGTACTTC. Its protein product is CASSTDSEETQYF. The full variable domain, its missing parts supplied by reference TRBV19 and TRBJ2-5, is DGGITQSPKYLFRKEGQNVTLSCEQNLNHDAMYWYRQDPGQGLRLIYYSQIVNDFQKGDIAEGYSVSREKKESFPLTVTSAQKNPTAFYLCASSTDSEETQYFGPGTRLLVL.

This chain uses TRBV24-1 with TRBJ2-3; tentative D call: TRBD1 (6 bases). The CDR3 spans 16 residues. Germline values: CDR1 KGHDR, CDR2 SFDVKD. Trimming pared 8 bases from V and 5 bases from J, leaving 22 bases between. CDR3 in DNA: TGTGCCACCACCGACGCCGGGGCCGACAGGATAGATACGCAGTATTTT. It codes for CATTDAGADRIDTQYF.

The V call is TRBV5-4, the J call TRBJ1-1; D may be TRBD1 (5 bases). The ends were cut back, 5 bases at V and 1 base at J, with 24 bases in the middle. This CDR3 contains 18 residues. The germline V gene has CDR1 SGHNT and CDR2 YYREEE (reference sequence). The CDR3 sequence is CASSPPTSGSKRNTEAFF. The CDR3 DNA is TGTGCCAGCAGTCCTCCGACGTCAGGGTCGAAGCGGAACACTGAAGCTTTCTTT.

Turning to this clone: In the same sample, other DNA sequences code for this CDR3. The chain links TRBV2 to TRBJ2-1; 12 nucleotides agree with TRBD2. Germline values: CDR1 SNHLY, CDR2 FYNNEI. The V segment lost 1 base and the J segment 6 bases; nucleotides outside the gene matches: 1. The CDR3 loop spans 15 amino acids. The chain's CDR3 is CASSEGLAGVNEQFF. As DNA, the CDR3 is TGTGCCAGCAGTGAAGGACTAGCGGGAGTCAATGAGCAGTTCTTC.

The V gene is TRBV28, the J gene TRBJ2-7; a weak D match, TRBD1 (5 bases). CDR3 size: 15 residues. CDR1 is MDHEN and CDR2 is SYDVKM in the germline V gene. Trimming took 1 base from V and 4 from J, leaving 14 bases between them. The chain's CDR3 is CASSLSGRDDYEQYF. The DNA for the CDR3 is TGTGCCAGCAGTTTATCCGGCAGGGATGATTACGAGCAGTACTTC.

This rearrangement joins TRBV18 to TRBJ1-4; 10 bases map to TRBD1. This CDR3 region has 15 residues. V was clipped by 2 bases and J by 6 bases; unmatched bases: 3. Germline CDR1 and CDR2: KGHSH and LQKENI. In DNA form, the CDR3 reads TGTGCCAGCTCACCATCCGGGACAGGGGATGAAAAACTGTTTTTT. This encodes CASSPSGTGDEKLFF.

DNA for the CDR3: TGTGCCAGCAGCGCCACTAGGGACAGACCCTATGGCTACACCTTC. It yields the protein CASSATRDRPYGYTF. This chain connects TRBV2 to TRBJ1-2; 7 nucleotides align to TRBD1. Germline CDR1 is SNHLY and CDR2 is FYNNEI. CDR3 length equals 15 residues. With V trimmed by 6 bases and J by 4 bases, 11 bases remained unmatched.

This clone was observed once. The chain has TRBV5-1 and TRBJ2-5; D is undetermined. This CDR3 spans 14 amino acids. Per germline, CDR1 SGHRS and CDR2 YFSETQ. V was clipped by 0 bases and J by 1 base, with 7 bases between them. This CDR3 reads CASSLEYFQETQYF. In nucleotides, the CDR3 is TGCGCCAGCAGCTTGGAGTACTTCCAAGAGACCCAGTACTTC.

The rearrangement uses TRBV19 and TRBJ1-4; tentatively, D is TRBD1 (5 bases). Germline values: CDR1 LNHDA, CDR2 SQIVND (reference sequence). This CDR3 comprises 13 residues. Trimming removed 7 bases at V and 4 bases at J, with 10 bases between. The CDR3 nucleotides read TGTGCCAGTAAGGGGCGGGGTAATGAAAAACTGTTTTTT. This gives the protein CASKGRGNEKLFF.

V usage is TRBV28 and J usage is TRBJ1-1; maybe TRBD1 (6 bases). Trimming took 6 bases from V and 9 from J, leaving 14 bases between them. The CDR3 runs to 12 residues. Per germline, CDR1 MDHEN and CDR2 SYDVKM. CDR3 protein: CASSSPGVQAFF. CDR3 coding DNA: TGTGCCAGCAGCTCGCCAGGGGTGCAAGCTTTCTTT.

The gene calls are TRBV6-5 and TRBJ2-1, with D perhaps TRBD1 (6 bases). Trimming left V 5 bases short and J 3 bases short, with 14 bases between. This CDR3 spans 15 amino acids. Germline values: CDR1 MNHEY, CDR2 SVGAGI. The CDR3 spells CASSLTGFFYNEQFF. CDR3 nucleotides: TGTGCCAGCAGTCTAACAGGGTTTTTCTACAATGAGCAGTTCTTC.

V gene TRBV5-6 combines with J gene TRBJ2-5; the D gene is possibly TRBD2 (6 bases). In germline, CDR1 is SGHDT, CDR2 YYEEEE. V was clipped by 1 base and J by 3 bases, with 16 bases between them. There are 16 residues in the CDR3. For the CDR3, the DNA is TGTGCCAGCAGCTTGATGGCTAGCGCGGTGAAAGAGACCCAGTACTTC. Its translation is CASSLMASAVKETQYF.

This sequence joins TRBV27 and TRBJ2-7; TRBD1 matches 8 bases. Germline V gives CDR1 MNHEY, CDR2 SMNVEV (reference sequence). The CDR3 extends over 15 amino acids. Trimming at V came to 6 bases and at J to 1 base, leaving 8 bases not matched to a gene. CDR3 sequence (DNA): TGTGCCAGCAGCTCAATCGGGACAGGATCCTACGAGCAGTACTTC. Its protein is CASSSIGTGSYEQYF.

Written as DNA, the CDR3 is TGTGCCAGCAGCGCGGGACAGGTGAATGGAAACACCATATATTTT. Encoded protein: CASSAGQVNGNTIYF. The rearrangement uses TRBV9 and TRBJ1-3; 8 bases are shared with TRBD1. The CDR3 has 15 residues. The trim removed 3 bases at V and 3 bases at J, leaving 5 bases unmatched. CDR1 SGDLS and CDR2 YYNGEE come from the germline V gene.

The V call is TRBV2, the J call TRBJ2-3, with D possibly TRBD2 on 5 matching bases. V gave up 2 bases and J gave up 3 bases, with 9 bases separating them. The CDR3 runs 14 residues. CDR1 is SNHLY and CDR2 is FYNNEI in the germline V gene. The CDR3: CASSELLATDTQYF. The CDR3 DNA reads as TGTGCCAGCAGTGAACTCCTAGCAACAGATACGCAGTATTTT.

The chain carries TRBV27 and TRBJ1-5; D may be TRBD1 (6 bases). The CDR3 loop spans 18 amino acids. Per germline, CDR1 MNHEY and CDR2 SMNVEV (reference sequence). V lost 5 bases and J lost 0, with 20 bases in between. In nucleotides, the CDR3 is TGTGCCAGCAGTAGGACAGAACCCGCAGGATATAGCAATCAGCCCCAGCATTTT. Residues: CASSRTEPAGYSNQPQHF.

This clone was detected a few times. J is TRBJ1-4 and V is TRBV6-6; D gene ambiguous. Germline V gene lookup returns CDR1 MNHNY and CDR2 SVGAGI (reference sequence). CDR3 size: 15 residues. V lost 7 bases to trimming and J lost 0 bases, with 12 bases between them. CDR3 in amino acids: CASNQGSPTNEKLFF. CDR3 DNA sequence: TGTGCCAGCAATCAAGGGAGCCCAACTAATGAAAAACTGTTTTTT.

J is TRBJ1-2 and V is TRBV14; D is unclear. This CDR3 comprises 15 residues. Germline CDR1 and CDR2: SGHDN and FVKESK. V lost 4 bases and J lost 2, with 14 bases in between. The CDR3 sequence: CASSPRGEGNYGYTF. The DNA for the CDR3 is TGTGCCAGCAGCCCACGCGGGGAAGGGAACTATGGCTACACCTTC.

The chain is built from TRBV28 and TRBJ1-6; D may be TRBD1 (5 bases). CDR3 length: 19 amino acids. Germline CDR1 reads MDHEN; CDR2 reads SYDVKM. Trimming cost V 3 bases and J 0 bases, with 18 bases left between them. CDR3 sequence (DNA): TGTGCCAGCAGTTTGGGCCAGGGAGGTTCTGGCTCCTATAATTCACCCCTCCACTTT. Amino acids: CASSLGQGGSGSYNSPLHF.

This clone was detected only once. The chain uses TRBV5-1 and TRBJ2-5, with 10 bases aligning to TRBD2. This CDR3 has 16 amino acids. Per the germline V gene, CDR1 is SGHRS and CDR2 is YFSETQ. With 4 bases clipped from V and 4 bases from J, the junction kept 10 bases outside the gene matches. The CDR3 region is CASSPRGSGRPETQYF. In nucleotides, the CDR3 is TGCGCCAGCAGCCCCCGGGGTAGCGGGAGGCCAGAGACCCAGTACTTC.

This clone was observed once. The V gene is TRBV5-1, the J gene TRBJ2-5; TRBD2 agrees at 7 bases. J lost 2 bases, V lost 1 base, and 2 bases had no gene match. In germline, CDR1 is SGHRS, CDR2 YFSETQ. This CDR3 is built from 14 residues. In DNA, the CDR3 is TGCGCCAGCAGCTTGCGAGCGGGACAAGAGACCCAGTACTTC. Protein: CASSLRAGQETQYF.

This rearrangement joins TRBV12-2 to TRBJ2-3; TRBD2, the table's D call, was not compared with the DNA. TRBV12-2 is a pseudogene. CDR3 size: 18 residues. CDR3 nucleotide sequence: TGTGCAAGTCGCTTACAATGGGCGGGGCTCCAAGTCACAGATACGCAGTATTTT. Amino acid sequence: CASRLQWAGLQVTDTQYF.

The CDR3 DNA reads TGTGCCATGTGCCCACTCTGGGGGGGAGACTACGAGCAGTACTTC. Translation gives CAMCPLWGGDYEQYF. The chain links TRBV10-3 to TRBJ2-7, with 7 bases matching TRBD2. Germline V gene lookup returns CDR1 ENHRY and CDR2 SYGVKD. This CDR3 contains 15 residues. With 9 bases clipped from V and 3 bases from J, the junction kept 14 bases outside the gene matches.

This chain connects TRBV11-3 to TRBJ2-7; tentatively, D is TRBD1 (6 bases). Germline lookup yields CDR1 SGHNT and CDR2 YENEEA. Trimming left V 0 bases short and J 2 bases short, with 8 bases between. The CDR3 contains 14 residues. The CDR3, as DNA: TGTGCCAGCAGCTTAGACGGGACAACCTACGAGCAGTACTTC. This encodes CASSLDGTTYEQYF.

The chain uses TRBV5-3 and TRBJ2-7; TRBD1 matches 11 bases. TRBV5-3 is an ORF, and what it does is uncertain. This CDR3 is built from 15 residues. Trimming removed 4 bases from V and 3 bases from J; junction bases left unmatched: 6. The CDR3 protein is CARSNGQGAGYEQYF. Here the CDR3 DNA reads TGTGCCAGAAGCAACGGACAGGGGGCAGGCTACGAGCAGTACTTC.

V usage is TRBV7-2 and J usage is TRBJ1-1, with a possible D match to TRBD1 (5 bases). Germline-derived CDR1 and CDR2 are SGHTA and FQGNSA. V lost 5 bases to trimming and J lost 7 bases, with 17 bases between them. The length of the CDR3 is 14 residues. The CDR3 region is CASSPGGPPGEAFF. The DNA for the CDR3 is TGTGCCAGCAGCCCGGGGGGTCCTCCCGGTGAAGCTTTCTTT.

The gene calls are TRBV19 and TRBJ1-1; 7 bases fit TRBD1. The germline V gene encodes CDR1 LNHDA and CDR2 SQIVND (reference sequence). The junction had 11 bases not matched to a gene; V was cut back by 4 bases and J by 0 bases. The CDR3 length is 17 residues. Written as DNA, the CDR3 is TGTGCCAGTAGTAAGGGGGCTTCTAGCCGGATGAACACTGAAGCTTTCTTT. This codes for CASSKGASSRMNTEAFF.